This T cell receptor (beta chain) comes out of a study of read filtering for tumor transcriptome and immune sequencing. Turning to the study itself: Patients were some 16 male and approximately 14 female, mean age about 65 years, range roughly 47 to 80. Per sample, TCR-region reads ranged about 4 to 11 million by IR-seq, roughly 85 to 1273 by RNA-seq. After DNase treatment, RNA was made into whole-transcriptome libraries.

This library used roughly 370 ng RNA and molecular barcoded adaptors spanning alpha/delta and beta/gamma chains. TCRdb re-called the reads through MiXCR, storing one row per CDR3 protein. Of 100,000 to 150,000 distinct CDR3 sequences in the sample, about 13% are singletons; the top ten hold about 8.6%. CDR1 is SGHDN and CDR2 is FVKESK in the germline V gene. This CDR3 has 15 residues. Trimming at V came to 4 bases and at J to 10 bases, leaving 8 bases not matched to a gene. The receptor was isolated from a donor at least 40 years old with multiple myeloma. Sequenced: a population of CD138-negative cells sorted from bone marrow. This chain links TRBV14 with TRBJ1-4, with 11 nucleotides matching TRBD1. The CDR3, as DNA: TGTGCCAGCAGCCTTTCGGACAGGGGGCTCGGAAAACTGTTTTTT. The encoded protein is CASSLSDRGLGKLFF.